This T cell receptor (beta chain) derives from a study of blood T cell repertoires in COVID-19. The wider study: The United States, Italy and Spain were the sources of the acute and convalescent COVID-19 samples. T cells, B-cell-depleted T cells, or PBMCs supplied cDNA or gDNA.

As originally analysed: Amplifying reference gene primers gave estimates of nucleated cell counts. Sequencing was performed with immunoSEQ multiplex PCR; in TCRdb, only in-frame clones are kept and a portion is missing. The D gene and trimming were derived from the DNA, and the V and J assignments and clone size from that table. The sample comprises tens of thousands of clones, roughly 85% of which are singletons, and 9.5% to 12% rests with the top ten. The V gene's germline CDR1 is KGHSH and CDR2 LQKENI. The CDR3 has 15 amino acids. After removal of 4 bases from V and 5 bases from J, the junction contained 11 bases not matched to a gene.

The rearrangement uses TRBV18 and TRBJ2-7; 7 nucleotides align to TRBD1. This receptor was obtained from a human donor in a cohort sampled during active COVID-19. The material sequenced was peripheral blood. CDR3 sequence: CASSLQTGRVHEQYF. The CDR3 DNA reads as TGTGCCAGCTCACTCCAGACAGGGAGAGTCCACGAGCAGTACTTC.